This entry features one TCR beta chain sequence. The table came from immunoSEQ multiplex PCR; TCRdb's copy has only in-frame clones and leaves some out. The sample has 90,000 or so clones; approximately 91% are singletons. Deletions cut 4 bases from V and 1 base from J, with 23 bases between. This CDR3 is 18 amino acids long. Germline values: CDR1 LGHNA, CDR2 YSLEER. The sample is drawn from a study of control samples from healthy donors and cancer patients. The genes are TRBV4-3 and TRBJ2-7, with D uncertain. The TCR was taken from a woman aged 60-75 years in good health. The material sequenced was blood. CDR3 loop: CASSPNSWTDRVSYEQYF. The DNA for the CDR3 is TGCGCCAGCAGCCCAAATAGCTGGACCGACCGAGTATCCTACGAGCAGTACTTC.